A single T cell receptor beta chain is shown here with its context. This receptor's antigen is unknown. One junction end does not reproduce the germline sequence, and a read error may be involved. The data were obtained in a study of tumor and adjacent non-tumor tissue in lung cancer (dated by TCRdb to the late 2010s). In the study overall: By cancer type, the cohort comprised about 13 adenocarcinoma patients, a couple of squamous cell carcinoma patients and 1 small cell lung cancer patient. Ages among the roughly 15 patients ranged from about 30 to 85 years, there were approximately 10 men and 5 women, and disease was at TNM stage I to III. In total, sequencing yielded 125,075,908 productive TCRbeta reads, which works out to an average of around 4.2 million reads per sample. The study compared bulk TCRbeta repertoires from lung tumor tissue and matched distant non-tumor lung tissue of some 15 lung cancer patients. Around 30 paired specimens, one tumor and one normal lung sample per patient, were profiled by TCRbeta CDR3 sequencing.

Findings and caveats that apply to the study as a whole: Neither the sequencing platform nor unique molecular identifiers are mentioned in the methods. TCR diversity was significantly higher in younger patients, and greater tumor TCR diversity was associated with shorter overall survival and shorter disease-free survival. Peripheral blood was not sequenced, so blood TCRbeta repertoires in these lung cancer patients were not examined. With only about 16 patients in the cohort, the authors noted that larger samples and more detailed clinical data are needed. Tumor tissue showed significantly greater TCR diversity (inverse Simpson) than normal lung tissue (approximately 400 vs 170, P = 0.0075, Mann-Whitney U test). A significantly larger cumulative share of the repertoire was made up by the top 100 clones in normal lung than in tumor tissue.

Library prep was done by multiplex PCR. The sequencing machine was an Illumina HiSeq 2500. Following protocols modified from ARM-PCR, the researchers constructed TCRbeta libraries through three rounds of nested PCR with primers (Table S4). Before sequencing, PCR products of 200-500 bp were cut from the gel and purified using the QIAquick gel extraction kit. Per the authors' processing: Trimmomatic was used to clean the reads, FLASH merged the cleaned reads into complete CDR3 sequences, and MiTCR assigned the sequences to V(D)J germline segments. VDJtools was used to compute clonal diversity as the inverse Simpson's index. In-frame sequences without a premature stop codon were defined as productive reads. TCRdb reworked the public reads: Q25 trimming with fastp, MiXCR clone assembly, productive beta chains retained. Every distinct CDR3 protein forms one entry, paired with its most common genes and DNA. The V and J calls come from TCRdb's annotation, not from the publication. The sample table records over 110,000 distinct CDR3 sequences; approximately 66% of these occur just once. 18% of the sample goes to the ten largest clones.

RNA was extracted from bulk unsorted tissue and checked for quality with a NanoDrop ND-1000 and an Agilent 2100. Donors were newly diagnosed lung cancer patients admitted for thoracic surgery in China between August and November 2014, without prior chemotherapy. The study excluded patients who had received radiotherapy or chemotherapy before or who had another cancer at the same time. Surgical tissue pieces of roughly 1-2.2 cm3 were preserved in RNAlater solution and were kept at -80 degrees C until use. Reading the germline V gene (reference sequence) gives CDR1 MNHNY and CDR2 SVGAGI. Its CDR3 holds 19 amino acids, cysteine through phenylalanine. Just the 57-base CDR3 DNA is kept, in frame starting at base 1.

The chain uses TRBV6-6 and TRBJ2-2, with TRBD1 tentatively as D gene (6 bases match). Sequences were obtained from lung tumor tissue. The source is a man aged 60 to 69 with small cell lung cancer. The sequenced DNA: TGTGCCAGCAGTCCTCAGGGGCGCGGCGGGCCAGCGAACACCAGGGAGCTGTTTTTT. Its protein is CASSPQGRGGPANTRELFF.